This T cell receptor beta chain derives from a study of blood T cell repertoires in COVID-19. The V gene lost 3 bases and the J gene lost 0 bases, with 10 bases spanning the gap. The V gene's germline CDR1 is SGDLS and CDR2 YYNGEE. The CDR3 is 15 residues long. Assay used: immunoSEQ multiplex PCR; TCRdb lists only in-frame clones, some missing. Among 200,000 to 250,000 clones listed, 70% to 90% were seen once. Sequenced material: peripheral blood. The genes are TRBV9 and TRBJ1-5; D unclear. The TCR originated in a woman aged 18 to 35 who had recovered from COVID-19. The chain's CDR3 is CASSASPGSNQPQHF. The CDR3, as DNA: TGTGCCAGCAGCGCCTCCCCGGGTAGCAATCAGCCCCAGCATTTT.